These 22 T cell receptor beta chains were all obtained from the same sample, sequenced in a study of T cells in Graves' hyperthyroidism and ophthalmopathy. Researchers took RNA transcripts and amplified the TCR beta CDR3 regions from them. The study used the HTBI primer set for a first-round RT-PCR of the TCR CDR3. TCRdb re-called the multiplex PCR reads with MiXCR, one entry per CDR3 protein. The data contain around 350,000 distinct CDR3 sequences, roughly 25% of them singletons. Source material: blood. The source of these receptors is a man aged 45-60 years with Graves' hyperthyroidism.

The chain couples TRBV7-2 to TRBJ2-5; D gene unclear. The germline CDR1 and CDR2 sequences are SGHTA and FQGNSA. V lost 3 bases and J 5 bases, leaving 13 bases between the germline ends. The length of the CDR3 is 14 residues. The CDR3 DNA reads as TGTGCCAGCAGCTTCTCCGACTCCCGGGAGACCCAGTACTTC. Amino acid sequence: CASSFSDSRETQYF.

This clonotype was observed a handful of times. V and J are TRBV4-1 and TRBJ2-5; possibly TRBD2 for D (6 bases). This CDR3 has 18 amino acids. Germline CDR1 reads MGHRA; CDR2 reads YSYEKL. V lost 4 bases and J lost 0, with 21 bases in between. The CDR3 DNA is TGCGCCAGCAGCCTAGCGGCGGAACCTAGTAAAGACCAAGAGACCCAGTACTTC. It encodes CASSLAAEPSKDQETQYF.

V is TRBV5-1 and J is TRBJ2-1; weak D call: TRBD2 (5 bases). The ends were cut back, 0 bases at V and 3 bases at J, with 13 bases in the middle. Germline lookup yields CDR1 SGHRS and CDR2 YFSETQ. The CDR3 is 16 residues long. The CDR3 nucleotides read TGCGCCAGCAGCTTGGCCGGGAACTCCTACTACAATGAGCAGTTCTTC. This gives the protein CASSLAGNSYYNEQFF.

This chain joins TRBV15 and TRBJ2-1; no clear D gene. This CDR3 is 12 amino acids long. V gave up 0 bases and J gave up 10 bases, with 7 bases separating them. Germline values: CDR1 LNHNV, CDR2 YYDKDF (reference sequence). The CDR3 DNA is TGTGCCACCAGCAGAGATCGGTTCGAGCAGTTCTTC. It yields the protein CATSRDRFEQFF.

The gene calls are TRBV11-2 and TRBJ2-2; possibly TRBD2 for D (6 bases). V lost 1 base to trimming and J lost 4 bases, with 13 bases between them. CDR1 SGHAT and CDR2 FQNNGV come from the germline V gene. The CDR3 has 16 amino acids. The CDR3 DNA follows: TGTGCCAGCAGCTTAGTTGGAGGGGTTACCACCGGGGAGCTGTTTTTT. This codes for CASSLVGGVTTGELFF.

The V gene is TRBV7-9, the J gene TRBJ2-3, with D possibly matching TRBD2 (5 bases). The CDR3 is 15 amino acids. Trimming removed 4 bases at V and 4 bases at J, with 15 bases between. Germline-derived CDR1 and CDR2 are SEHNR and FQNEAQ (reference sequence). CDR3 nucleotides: TGTGCCAGCAGCTCCCAGGACTGGCACGCAGATACGCAGTATTTT. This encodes CASSSQDWHADTQYF.

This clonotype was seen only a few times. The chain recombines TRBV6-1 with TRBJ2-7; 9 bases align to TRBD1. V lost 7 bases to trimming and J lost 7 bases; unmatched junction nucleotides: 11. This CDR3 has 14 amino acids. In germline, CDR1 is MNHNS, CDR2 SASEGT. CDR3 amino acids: CASKGQGFVNEQYF. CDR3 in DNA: TGTGCCAGCAAAGGACAGGGGTTTGTGAATGAGCAGTACTTC.

The CDR3 DNA sequence: TGTGCCAGCGCACGATACTCTGGGGCCAACGTCCTGACTTTC. It yields the protein CASARYSGANVLTF. The chain couples TRBV27 to TRBJ2-6, with no clear D. The V end lost 8 bases, the J end lost 0 bases, and 8 bases lay between the germline ends. CDR1 MNHEY and CDR2 SMNVEV come from the germline V gene (reference sequence). The CDR3 is 14 amino acids.

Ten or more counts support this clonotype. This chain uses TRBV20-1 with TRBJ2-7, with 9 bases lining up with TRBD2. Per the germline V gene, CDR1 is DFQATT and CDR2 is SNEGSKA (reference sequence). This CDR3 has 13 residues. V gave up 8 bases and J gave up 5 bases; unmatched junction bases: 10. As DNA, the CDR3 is TGCAGTACCGCGGGAGGGAGGGCCCACGAGCAGTACTTC. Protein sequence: CSTAGGRAHEQYF.

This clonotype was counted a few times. The chain's CDR3 is CSARQGEGNQPQHF. DNA of the CDR3: TGCAGTGCTCGACAGGGTGAGGGCAATCAGCCCCAGCATTTT. The chain has TRBV20-1 and TRBJ1-5; TRBD1 matches 7 bases. Looked up from germline, CDR1 is DFQATT and CDR2 is SNEGSKA (reference sequence). The CDR3 consists of 14 residues. J gave up 2 bases and V 5 bases, and 6 bases lay outside the gene matches.

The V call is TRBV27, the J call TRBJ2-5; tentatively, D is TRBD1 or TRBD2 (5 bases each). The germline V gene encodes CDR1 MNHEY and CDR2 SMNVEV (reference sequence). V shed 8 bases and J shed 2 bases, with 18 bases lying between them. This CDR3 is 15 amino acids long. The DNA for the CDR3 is TGTGCCAGCGCGATGAGGGGTAATACTCAAGAGACCCAGTACTTC. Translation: CASAMRGNTQETQYF.

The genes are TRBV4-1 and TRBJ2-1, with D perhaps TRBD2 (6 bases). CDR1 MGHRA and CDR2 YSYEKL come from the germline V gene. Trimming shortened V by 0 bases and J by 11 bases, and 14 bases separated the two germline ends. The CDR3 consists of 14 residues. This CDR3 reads CASSQDRERVKQFF. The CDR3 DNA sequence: TGCGCCAGCAGCCAAGATCGAGAGCGGGTGAAGCAGTTCTTC.

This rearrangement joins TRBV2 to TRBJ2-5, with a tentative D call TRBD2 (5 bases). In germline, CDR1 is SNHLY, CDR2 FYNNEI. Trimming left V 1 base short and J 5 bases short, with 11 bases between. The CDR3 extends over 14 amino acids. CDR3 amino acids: CASSEGRYAETQYF. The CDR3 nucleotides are TGTGCCAGCAGTGAAGGGAGGTATGCGGAGACCCAGTACTTC.

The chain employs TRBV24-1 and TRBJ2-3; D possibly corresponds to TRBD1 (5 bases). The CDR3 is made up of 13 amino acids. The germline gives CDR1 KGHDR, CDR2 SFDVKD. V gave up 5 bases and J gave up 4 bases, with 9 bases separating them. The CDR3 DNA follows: TGTGCCACCAGTGGGACACCCCCAGATACGCAGTATTTT. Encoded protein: CATSGTPPDTQYF.

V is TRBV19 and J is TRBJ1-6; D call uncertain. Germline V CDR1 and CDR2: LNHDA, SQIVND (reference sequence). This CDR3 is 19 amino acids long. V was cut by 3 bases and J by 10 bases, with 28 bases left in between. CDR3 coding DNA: TGTGCCAGTAGTATCCGACCTCCCCTCATCCCCGAATCGGACTCACCCCTCCACTTT. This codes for CASSIRPPLIPESDSPLHF. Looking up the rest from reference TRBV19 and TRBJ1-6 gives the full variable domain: DGGITQSPKYLFRKEGQNVTLSCEQNLNHDAMYWYRQDPGQGLRLIYYSQIVNDFQKGDIAEGYSVSREKKESFPLTVTSAQKNPTAFYLCASSIRPPLIPESDSPLHFGNGTRLTVT.

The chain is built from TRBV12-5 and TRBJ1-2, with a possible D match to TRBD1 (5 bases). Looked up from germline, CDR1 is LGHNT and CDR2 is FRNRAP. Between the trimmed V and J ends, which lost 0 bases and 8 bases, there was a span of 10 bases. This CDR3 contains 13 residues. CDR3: CASGLVSRDGYTF. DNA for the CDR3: TGTGCTAGTGGTTTGGTCTCCAGGGACGGCTACACCTTC.

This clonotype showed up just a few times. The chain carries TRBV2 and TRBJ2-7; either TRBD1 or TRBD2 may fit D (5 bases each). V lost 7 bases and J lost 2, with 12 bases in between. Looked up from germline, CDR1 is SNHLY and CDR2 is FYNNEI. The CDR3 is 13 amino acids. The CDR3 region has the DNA TGTGCCAGCACCCTGGGACCACCCTACGAGCAGTACTTC. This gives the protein CASTLGPPYEQYF.

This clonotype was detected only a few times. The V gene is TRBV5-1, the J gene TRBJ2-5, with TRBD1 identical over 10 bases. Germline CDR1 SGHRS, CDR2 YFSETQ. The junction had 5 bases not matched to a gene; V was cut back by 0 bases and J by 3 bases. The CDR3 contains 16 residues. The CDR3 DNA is TGCGCCAGCAGCTTGGCCACCGGGACAGGGGAAGAGACCCAGTACTTC. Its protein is CASSLATGTGEETQYF.

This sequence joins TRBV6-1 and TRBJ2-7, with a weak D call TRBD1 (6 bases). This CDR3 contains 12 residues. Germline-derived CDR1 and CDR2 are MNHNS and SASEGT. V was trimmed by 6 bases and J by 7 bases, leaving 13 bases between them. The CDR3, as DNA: TGTGCCAGCAGGTCGGGACAACTTGAGCAGTACTTC. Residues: CASRSGQLEQYF.

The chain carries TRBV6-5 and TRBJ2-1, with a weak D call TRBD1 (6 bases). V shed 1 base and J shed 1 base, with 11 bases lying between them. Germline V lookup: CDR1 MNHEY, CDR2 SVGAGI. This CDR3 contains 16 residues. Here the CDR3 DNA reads TGTGCCAGCAGTTACTACCGGACAGCATCCTACAATGAGCAGTTCTTC. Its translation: CASSYYRTASYNEQFF.

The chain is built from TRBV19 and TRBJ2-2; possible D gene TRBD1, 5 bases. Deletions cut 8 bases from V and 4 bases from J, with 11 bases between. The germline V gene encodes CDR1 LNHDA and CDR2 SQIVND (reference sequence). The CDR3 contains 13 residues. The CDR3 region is CASQGMGTGELFF. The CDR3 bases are TGTGCCAGTCAGGGAATGGGCACCGGGGAGCTGTTTTTT.

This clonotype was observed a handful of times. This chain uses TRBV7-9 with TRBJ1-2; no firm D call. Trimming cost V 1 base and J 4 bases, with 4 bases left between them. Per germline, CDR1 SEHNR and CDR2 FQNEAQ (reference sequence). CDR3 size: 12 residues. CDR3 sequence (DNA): TGTGCCAGCAGCTTAGATGTCTATGGCTACACCTTC. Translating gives CASSLDVYGYTF.